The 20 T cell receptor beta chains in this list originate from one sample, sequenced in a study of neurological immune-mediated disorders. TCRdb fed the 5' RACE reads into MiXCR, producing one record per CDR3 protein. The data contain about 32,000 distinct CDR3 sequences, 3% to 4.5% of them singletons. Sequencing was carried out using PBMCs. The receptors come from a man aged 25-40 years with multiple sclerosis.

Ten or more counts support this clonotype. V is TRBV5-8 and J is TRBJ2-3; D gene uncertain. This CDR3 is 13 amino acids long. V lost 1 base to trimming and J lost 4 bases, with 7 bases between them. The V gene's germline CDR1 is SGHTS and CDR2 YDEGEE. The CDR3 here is CASSLSSSDTQYF. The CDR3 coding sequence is TGTGCCAGCAGCTTGAGTTCATCAGATACGCAGTATTTT.

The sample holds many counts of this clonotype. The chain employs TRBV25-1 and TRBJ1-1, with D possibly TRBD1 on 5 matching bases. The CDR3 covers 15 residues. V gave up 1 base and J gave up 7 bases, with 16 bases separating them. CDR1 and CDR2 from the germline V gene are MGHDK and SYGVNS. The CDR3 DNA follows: TGTGCCAGCAGTGAATGGGGGGGGTTAAGCCTTGAAGCTTTCTTT. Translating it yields CASSEWGGLSLEAFF.

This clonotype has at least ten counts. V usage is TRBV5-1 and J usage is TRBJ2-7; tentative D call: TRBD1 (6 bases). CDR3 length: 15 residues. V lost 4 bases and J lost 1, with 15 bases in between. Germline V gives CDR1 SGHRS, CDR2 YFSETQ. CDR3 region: CASSGPQGLSYEQYF. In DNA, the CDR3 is TGCGCCAGCAGCGGACCACAGGGCTTATCCTACGAGCAGTACTTC.

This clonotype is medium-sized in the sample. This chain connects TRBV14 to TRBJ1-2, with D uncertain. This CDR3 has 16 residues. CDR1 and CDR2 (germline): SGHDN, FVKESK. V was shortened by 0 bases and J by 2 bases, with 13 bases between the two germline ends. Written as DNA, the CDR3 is TGTGCCAGCAGCCAAGAAGGTGCAAGTTGGAACTATGGCTACACCTTC. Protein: CASSQEGASWNYGYTF. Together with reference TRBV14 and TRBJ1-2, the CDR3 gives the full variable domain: EAGVTQFPSHSVIEKGQTVTLRCDPISGHDNLYWYRRVMGKEIKFLLHFVKESKQDESGMPNNRFLAERTGGTYSTLKVQPAELEDSGVYFCASSQEGASWNYGYTFGSGTRLTVV.

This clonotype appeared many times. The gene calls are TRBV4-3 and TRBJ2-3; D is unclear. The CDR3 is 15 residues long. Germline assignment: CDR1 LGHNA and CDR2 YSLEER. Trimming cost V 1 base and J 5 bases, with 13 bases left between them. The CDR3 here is CASSQGLLGGDTQYF. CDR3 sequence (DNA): TGCGCCAGCAGCCAAGGATTACTTGGTGGAGATACGCAGTATTTT.

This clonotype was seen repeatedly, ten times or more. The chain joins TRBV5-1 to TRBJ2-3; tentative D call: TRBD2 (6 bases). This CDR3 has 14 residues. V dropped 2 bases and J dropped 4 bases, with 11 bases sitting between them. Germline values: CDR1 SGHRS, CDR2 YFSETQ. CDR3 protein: CASSFRLVPDTQYF. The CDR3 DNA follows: TGCGCCAGCAGCTTCAGACTAGTCCCAGATACGCAGTATTTT.

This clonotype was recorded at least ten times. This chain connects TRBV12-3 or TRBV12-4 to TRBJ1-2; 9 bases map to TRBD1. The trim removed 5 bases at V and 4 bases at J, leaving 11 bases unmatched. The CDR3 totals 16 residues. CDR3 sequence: CASSGRDRAGGYGYTF. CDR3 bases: TGTGCCAGCAGTGGCCGGGACAGGGCGGGTGGCTATGGCTACACCTTC.

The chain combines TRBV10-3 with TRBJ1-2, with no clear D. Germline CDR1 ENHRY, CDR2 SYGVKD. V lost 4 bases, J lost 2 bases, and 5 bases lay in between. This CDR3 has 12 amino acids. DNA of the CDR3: TGTGCCATCAGTGCCGGGAACTATGGCTACACCTTC. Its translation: CAISAGNYGYTF.

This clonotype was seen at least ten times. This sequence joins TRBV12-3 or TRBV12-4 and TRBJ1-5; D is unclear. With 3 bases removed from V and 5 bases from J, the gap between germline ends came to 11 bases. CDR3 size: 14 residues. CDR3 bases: TGTGCCAGCAGTTTTAGAGGGTCTCATCAGCCCCAGCATTTT. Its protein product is CASSFRGSHQPQHF.

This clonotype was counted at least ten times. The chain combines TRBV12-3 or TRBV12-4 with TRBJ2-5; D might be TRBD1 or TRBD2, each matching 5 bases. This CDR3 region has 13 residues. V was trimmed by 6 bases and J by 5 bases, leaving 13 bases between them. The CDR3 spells CASSPRGRETQYF. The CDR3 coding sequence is TGTGCCAGCAGCCCCCGGGGCCGGGAGACCCAGTACTTC.

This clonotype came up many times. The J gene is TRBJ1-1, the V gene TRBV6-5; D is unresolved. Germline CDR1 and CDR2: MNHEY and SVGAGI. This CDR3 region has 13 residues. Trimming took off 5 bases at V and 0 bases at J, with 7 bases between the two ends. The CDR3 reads CASSTRVNTEAFF. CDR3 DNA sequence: TGTGCCAGCAGTACCCGGGTGAACACTGAAGCTTTCTTT.

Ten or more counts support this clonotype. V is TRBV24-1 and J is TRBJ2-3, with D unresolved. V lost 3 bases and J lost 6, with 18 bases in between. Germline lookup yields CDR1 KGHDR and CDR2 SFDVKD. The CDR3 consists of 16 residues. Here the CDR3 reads CATSDPTGPPRDTQYF. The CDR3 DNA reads TGTGCCACCAGTGATCCCACCGGGCCCCCGAGGGATACGCAGTATTTT.

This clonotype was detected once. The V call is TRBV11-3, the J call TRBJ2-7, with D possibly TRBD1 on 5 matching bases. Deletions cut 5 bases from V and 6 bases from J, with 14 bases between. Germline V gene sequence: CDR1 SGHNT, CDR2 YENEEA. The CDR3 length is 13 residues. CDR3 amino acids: CASSQITGFEQYF. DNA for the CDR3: TGTGCCAGCAGCCAAATAACAGGTTTCGAGCAGTACTTC.

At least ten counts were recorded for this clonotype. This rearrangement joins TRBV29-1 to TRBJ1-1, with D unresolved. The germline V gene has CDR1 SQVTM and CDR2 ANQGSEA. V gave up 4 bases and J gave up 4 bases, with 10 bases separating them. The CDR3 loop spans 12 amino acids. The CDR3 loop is CSVVNVITEAFF. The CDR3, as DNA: TGCAGCGTTGTTAACGTTATCACTGAAGCTTTCTTT.

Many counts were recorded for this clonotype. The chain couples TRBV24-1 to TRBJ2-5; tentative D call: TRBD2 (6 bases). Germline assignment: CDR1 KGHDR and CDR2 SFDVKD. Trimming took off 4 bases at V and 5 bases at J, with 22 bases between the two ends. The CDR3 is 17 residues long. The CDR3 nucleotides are TGTGCCACCAGTGACGTGAGGAATCCGGGAGCATGGGAGACCCAGTACTTC. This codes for CATSDVRNPGAWETQYF.

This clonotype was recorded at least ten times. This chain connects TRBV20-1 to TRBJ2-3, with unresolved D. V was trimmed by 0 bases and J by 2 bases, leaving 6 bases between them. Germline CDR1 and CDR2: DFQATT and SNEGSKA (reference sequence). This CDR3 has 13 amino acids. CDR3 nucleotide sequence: TGCAGTGCTAGAGAGGCGGCCACAGATACGCAGTATTTT. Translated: CSAREAATDTQYF.

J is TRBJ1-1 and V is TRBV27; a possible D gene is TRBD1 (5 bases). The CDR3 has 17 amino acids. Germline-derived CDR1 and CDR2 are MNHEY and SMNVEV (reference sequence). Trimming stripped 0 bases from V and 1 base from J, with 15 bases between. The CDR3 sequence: CASSLSGTLRGNTEAFF. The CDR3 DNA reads TGTGCCAGCAGTTTATCTGGGACCCTGAGGGGGAACACTGAAGCTTTCTTT.

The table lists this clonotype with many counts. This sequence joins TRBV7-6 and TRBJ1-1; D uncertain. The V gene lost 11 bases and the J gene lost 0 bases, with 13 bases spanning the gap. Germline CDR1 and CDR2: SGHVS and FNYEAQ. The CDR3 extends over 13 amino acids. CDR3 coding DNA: TGTGCCTCCCGTTCCAACATGAACACTGAAGCTTTCTTT. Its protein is CASRSNMNTEAFF.

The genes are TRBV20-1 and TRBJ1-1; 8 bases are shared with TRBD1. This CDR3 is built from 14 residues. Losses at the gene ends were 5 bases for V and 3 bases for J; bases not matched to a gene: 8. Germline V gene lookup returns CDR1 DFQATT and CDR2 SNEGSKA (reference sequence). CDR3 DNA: TGCAGTGCTCCGGACAGGGCAGTATACACTGAAGCTTTCTTT. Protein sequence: CSAPDRAVYTEAFF.

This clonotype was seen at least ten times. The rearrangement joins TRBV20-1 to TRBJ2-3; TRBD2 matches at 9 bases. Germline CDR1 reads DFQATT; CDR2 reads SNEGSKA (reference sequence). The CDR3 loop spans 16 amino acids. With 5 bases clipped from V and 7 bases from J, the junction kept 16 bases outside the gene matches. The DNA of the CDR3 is TGCAGTGCTCCGCCGTACGGCGGGGGGGCATTTAATACGCAGTATTTT. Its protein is CSAPPYGGGAFNTQYF.